One and the same sample provided the 17 T cell receptor beta chains below, sequenced in a study of T cells in localized non-small cell lung cancer. Using immunoSEQ multiplex PCR, the repertoire was profiled, and TCRdb retains in-frame clones only, with some absent. The data show approximately 60,000 clones, with 90% seen just once and over 1.5% held by the top ten. Source: peripheral blood, taken before any cancer treatment. The receptors originated from a woman aged 40 to 75 with stage I lung adenocarcinoma.

The chain links TRBV7-9 to TRBJ1-1, with D maybe TRBD1 (6 bases). CDR3 length equals 15 residues. Germline V lookup: CDR1 SEHNR, CDR2 FQNEAQ (reference sequence). Trimming stripped 3 bases from V and 2 bases from J, with 13 bases between. The CDR3 loop reads CASSFPEGGNTEAFF. CDR3 nucleotides: TGTGCCAGCAGCTTCCCGGAAGGGGGTAACACTGAAGCTTTCTTT.

This rearrangement joins TRBV6-6 to TRBJ2-6; D remains unclear. The germline V and J ends were trimmed by 0 bases and 6 bases, with 12 bases remaining between them. The CDR3 is 16 amino acids. From germline, CDR1 is MNHNY and CDR2 SVGAGI (reference sequence). CDR3 nucleotides: TGTGCCAGCAGTTACTCGGGCCCACTTGCGGCCAACGTCCTGACTTTC. Encoded protein: CASSYSGPLAANVLTF.

The J gene is TRBJ1-2, the V gene TRBV5-1; 12 positions agree with TRBD1. Losses at the gene ends were 3 bases for V and 6 bases for J; bases not matched to a gene: 6. The length of the CDR3 is 15 residues. CDR1 is SGHRS, CDR2 YFSETQ, per germline. Here the CDR3 DNA reads TGCGCCAGCAGCTCGGGGGACAGGGGGCACCATGGCTACACCTTC. It encodes CASSSGDRGHHGYTF.

The rearrangement uses TRBV5-1 and TRBJ2-2; D possibly uses TRBD1 or TRBD2 (5 bases each). V was trimmed by 7 bases and J by 3 bases, leaving 16 bases between them. The V gene's germline CDR1 is SGHRS and CDR2 YFSETQ. The CDR3 has 15 amino acids. The CDR3 DNA sequence: TGCGCCAGCGGCCCGGGACGGATACACACCGGGGAGCTGTTTTTT. This sequence encodes CASGPGRIHTGELFF.

The V call is TRBV2, the J call TRBJ1-1, with D uncertain. Germline V gene lookup returns CDR1 SNHLY and CDR2 FYNNEI. There are 10 residues in the CDR3. The V and J ends lost 3 bases and 8 bases respectively, with 4 bases between them. CDR3 protein: CASSDGEAFF. CDR3 DNA sequence: TGTGCCAGCAGTGATGGCGAAGCTTTCTTT.

As regards this clone: This sample also contains other DNA sequences that code for the same CDR3. The V and J genes are TRBV4-1 and TRBJ2-2; D may correspond to TRBD1 or TRBD2 (5 bases each). The germline CDR1 and CDR2 sequences are MGHRA and YSYEKL. This CDR3 is 13 amino acids long. Trimming left V 4 bases short and J 7 bases short, with 10 bases between. CDR3 sequence reads: CASSPGGGGELFF. DNA for the CDR3: TGCGCCAGCAGCCCTGGTGGGGGCGGGGAGCTGTTTTTT.

The gene calls are TRBV6-5 and TRBJ1-4; a weak D match, TRBD1 (6 bases). CDR1 and CDR2 (germline): MNHEY, SVGAGI. The CDR3 consists of 15 residues. Trimming stripped 0 bases from V and 7 bases from J, with 12 bases between. DNA for the CDR3: TGTGCCAGCAGTTACTCGATAGGGGGAACTGAAAAACTGTTTTTT. Its translation: CASSYSIGGTEKLFF.

The chain joins TRBV6-1 to TRBJ2-7; D uncertain. Germline V gives CDR1 MNHNS, CDR2 SASEGT. The CDR3 consists of 15 residues. Trimming took off 2 bases at V and 0 bases at J, with 11 bases between the two ends. The CDR3 nucleotides are TGTGCCAGCAGTGAAATTCGGCAGGACTCCTACGAGCAGTACTTC. Encoded protein: CASSEIRQDSYEQYF.

The V and J genes are TRBV6-6 and TRBJ2-3; perhaps TRBD1 as D (5 bases). There are 14 residues in the CDR3. Germline assignment: CDR1 MNHNY and CDR2 SVGAGI (reference sequence). V lost 6 bases, J lost 0 bases, and 10 bases lay in between. Written as DNA, the CDR3 is TGTGCCAGCAGACCCCGACAGAGCACAGATACGCAGTATTTT. Protein: CASRPRQSTDTQYF.

V and J are TRBV6-1 and TRBJ1-1; TRBD1 matches 11 bases. V shed 10 bases and J 6 bases; nucleotides not matched to a gene: 7. Germline V CDR1 and CDR2: MNHNS, SASEGT. The CDR3 has 13 residues. For the CDR3, the DNA is TGTGCCACCGTCCCGGGACAGGGGGCTGAAGCTTTCTTT. This sequence encodes CATVPGQGAEAFF.

The chain has TRBV5-1 and TRBJ2-5; D is perhaps TRBD1 or TRBD2 (5 bases each). The CDR3 totals 15 residues. Germline V gene data show CDR1 as SGHRS and CDR2 as YFSETQ. Trimming removed 1 base at V and 3 bases at J, with 13 bases between. Here the CDR3 reads CASSLRSGREETQYF. In DNA form, the CDR3 reads TGCGCCAGCAGCTTGCGGTCGGGACGGGAAGAGACCCAGTACTTC.

The chain recombines TRBV7-2 with TRBJ2-7; D perhaps matches TRBD2 (6 bases). The CDR3 runs 14 residues. CDR1 SGHTA and CDR2 FQGNSA come from the germline V gene. V dropped 5 bases and J dropped 7 bases, with 18 bases sitting between them. CDR3 coding DNA: TGTGCCAGCAGCGTGGGACTCTCTCACCGGGAGCAGTACTTC. This gives the protein CASSVGLSHREQYF.

The chain recombines TRBV2 with TRBJ1-5, with TRBD1 as a possible D gene (5 bases). The length of the CDR3 is 15 residues. In germline, CDR1 is SNHLY, CDR2 FYNNEI. Deletions cut 0 bases from V and 1 base from J, with 7 bases between. In DNA form, the CDR3 reads TGTGCCAGCAGTGAAGCGCGGGGCAGCAATCAGCCCCAGCATTTT. Its protein is CASSEARGSNQPQHF.

The DNA for the CDR3 is TGTGCCAGCAGTGGATTTTCAGGGGAACCCCACGAGCAGTACTTC. Its translation is CASSGFSGEPHEQYF. The chain joins TRBV6-1 to TRBJ2-7, with D possibly being TRBD1 (6 bases). With 4 bases removed from V and 5 bases from J, the gap between germline ends came to 18 bases. This CDR3 region has 15 residues. CDR1 is MNHNS and CDR2 is SASEGT in the germline V gene.

The gene calls are TRBV28 and TRBJ1-1, with unresolved D. The CDR3 has 13 residues. Germline CDR1 MDHEN, CDR2 SYDVKM. V was shortened by 5 bases and J by 0 bases, with 7 bases between the two germline ends. In nucleotides, the CDR3 is TGTGCCAGCAGTCTCCGGGTGAACACTGAAGCTTTCTTT. Translation gives CASSLRVNTEAFF. Looking up the rest from reference TRBV28 and TRBJ1-1 gives the full variable domain: DVKVTQSSRYLVKRTGEKVFLECVQDMDHENMFWYRQDPGLGLRLIYFSYDVKMKEKGDIPEGYSVSREKKERFSLILESASTNQTSMYLCASSLRVNTEAFFGQGTRLTVV.

The rearrangement joins TRBV6-6 to TRBJ2-7, with TRBD1 matching over 8 bases. The CDR3 consists of 15 residues. Germline assignment: CDR1 MNHNY and CDR2 SVGAGI (reference sequence). V gave up 6 bases and J gave up 2 bases; unmatched junction bases: 9. CDR3 amino acids: CASRRPGQAPYEQYF. The CDR3 DNA reads as TGTGCCAGCAGAAGACCGGGACAGGCCCCCTACGAGCAGTACTTC.

The chain carries TRBV27 and TRBJ2-1; unclear D gene. The CDR3 consists of 13 residues. V lost 0 bases to trimming and J lost 12 bases, with 12 bases between them. In germline, CDR1 is MNHEY, CDR2 SMNVEV (reference sequence). This CDR3 reads CASSLSWLTGQFF. In DNA, the CDR3 is TGTGCCAGCAGTTTATCATGGCTCACGGGGCAGTTCTTC.